Following are 20 T cell receptor beta chains from one sample sequenced in a study of blood T cell repertoires in COVID-19. Method: immunoSEQ multiplex PCR; TCRdb's copy keeps in-frame clones and lacks some. The repertoire holds 150,000 to 180,000 clones, with roughly nine tenths as singletons. The material sequenced was peripheral blood. All receptors come from a man between 45 and 60 years old with acute or convalescent COVID-19.

J is TRBJ1-5 and V is TRBV6-5; D is ambiguous. This CDR3 comprises 13 residues. Trimming pared 10 bases from V and 8 bases from J, leaving 18 bases between. Germline V lookup: CDR1 MNHEY, CDR2 SVGAGI. For the CDR3, the DNA is TGTGCCACCCAAGGCGGGGAATGGGAGCCCCAGCATTTT. As protein: CATQGGEWEPQHF.

This clone was counted once. The CDR3 is CSAKPEWGGEKKNIQYF. The CDR3 DNA reads TGCAGCGCCAAGCCCGAATGGGGGGGCGAGAAAAAAAACATTCAGTACTTC. J is TRBJ2-4 and V is TRBV29-1, with a tentative D call TRBD2 (7 bases). There are 17 residues in the CDR3. V was clipped by 7 bases and J by 4 bases, with 26 bases between them. Germline assignment: CDR1 SQVTM and CDR2 ANQGSEA.

The genes are TRBV4-2 and TRBJ1-6; possible D gene TRBD1, 5 bases. V was cut by 4 bases and J by 9 bases, with 16 bases left in between. The germline gives CDR1 LGHNA, CDR2 YNFKEQ. The CDR3 length is 15 residues. The CDR3 DNA reads TGTGCCAGCAGCCCCGAGCAGGGTTGGGGTTCACCCCTCCACTTT. It translates to CASSPEQGWGSPLHF.

V usage is TRBV7-7 and J usage is TRBJ2-2; possibly TRBD2 for D (6 bases). Germline loops: CDR1 SSHAT, CDR2 FNYEAQ (reference sequence). V lost 2 bases, J lost 0 bases, and 10 bases lay in between. The CDR3 extends over 16 amino acids. CDR3 DNA: TGTGCCAGCAGCTTATCTGGCGGGACGAACACCGGGGAGCTGTTTTTT. Translated, it gives CASSLSGGTNTGELFF.

The chain couples TRBV3-1 (or the pseudogene TRBV3-2) to TRBJ2-1; 11 bases are a match to TRBD2. Trimming at V came to 4 bases and at J to 8 bases, leaving 4 bases not matched to a gene. Germline-derived CDR1 and CDR2 are LGHDT and YNNKEL (reference sequence). The CDR3 has 14 residues. The CDR3 here is CASSPVSGRDEQFF. CDR3 DNA: TGTGCCAGCAGCCCGGTTAGCGGGAGGGATGAGCAGTTCTTC.

There are a few counts of this clone. The genes are TRBV9 and TRBJ1-2, with a possible D match to TRBD1 (6 bases). V lost 0 bases, J lost 4 bases, and 13 bases lay in between. This CDR3 region has 15 residues. CDR1 and CDR2 (germline): SGDLS, YYNGEE. This chain's CDR3 is CASSVGNRESYGYTF. CDR3 sequence (DNA): TGTGCCAGCAGCGTAGGTAACAGGGAAAGCTATGGCTACACCTTC.

The chain recombines TRBV7-2 with TRBJ2-1; no reliable D call. There are 15 residues in the CDR3. V was shortened by 5 bases and J by 6 bases, with 17 bases between the two germline ends. CDR1 is SGHTA and CDR2 is FQGNSA in the germline V gene. CDR3 region: CASSLDWNNFNEQFF. The CDR3 DNA reads as TGTGCCAGCAGCCTCGACTGGAATAACTTCAATGAGCAGTTCTTC.

This sequence joins TRBV5-6 and TRBJ1-2; D is unclear. Deletions cut 7 bases from V and 3 bases from J, with 16 bases between. CDR1 and CDR2 (germline): SGHDT, YYEEEE. The CDR3 spans 14 residues. Here the CDR3 reads CASFRREGHYGYTF. CDR3 DNA sequence: TGTGCCAGCTTTAGGAGGGAGGGCCACTATGGCTACACCTTC.

The rearrangement joins TRBV5-8 to TRBJ1-2; no firm D call. Trimming removed 4 bases at V and 3 bases at J, with 4 bases between. CDR3 length: 11 residues. The germline gives CDR1 SGHTS, CDR2 YDEGEE. This chain's CDR3 is CASSPYYGYTF. DNA for the CDR3: TGTGCCAGCAGCCCTTACTATGGCTACACCTTC.

Only one count was recorded for this clone. The genes are TRBV7-9 and TRBJ2-2; D might be TRBD2 (5 bases). The CDR3 covers 15 residues. Germline V gene lookup returns CDR1 SEHNR and CDR2 FQNEAQ (reference sequence). The V end was cut by 0 bases, the J end by 8 bases, with 13 bases between. CDR3 sequence (DNA): TGTGCCAGCAGCTTAGCGGCGGCGGGTACTGGGGAGCTGTTTTTT. As protein: CASSLAAAGTGELFF.

The chain employs TRBV5-1 and TRBJ1-1; D may be TRBD1 (5 bases). The length of the CDR3 is 16 residues. Per germline, CDR1 SGHRS and CDR2 YFSETQ. Trimming cost V 2 bases and J 3 bases, with 17 bases left between them. The CDR3 DNA sequence: TGCGCCAGCAGCTTTCAGGCGGGGGTTGGGGACACTGAAGCTTTCTTT. This gives the protein CASSFQAGVGDTEAFF.

This chain links TRBV29-1 with TRBJ2-1; 16 nucleotides agree with TRBD2. The CDR3 has 16 amino acids. In germline, CDR1 is SQVTM, CDR2 ANQGSEA. The V segment lost 7 bases and the J segment 6 bases; nucleotides outside the gene matches: 9. The CDR3 region is CSATPGTSGRGNEQFF. The CDR3 region has the DNA TGCAGCGCGACCCCCGGGACTAGCGGGAGGGGCAATGAGCAGTTCTTC.

This chain connects TRBV6-5 to TRBJ1-1; possibly TRBD1 for D (5 bases). Trimming left V 5 bases short and J 6 bases short, with 19 bases between. CDR3 size: 15 residues. Germline V CDR1 and CDR2: MNHEY, SVGAGI. CDR3 region: CASSRALGGDAEAFF. The DNA for the CDR3 is TGTGCCAGCAGTCGGGCCTTGGGGGGTGACGCTGAAGCTTTCTTT.

The rearrangement joins TRBV4-2 to TRBJ2-1; D not resolved. The CDR3 has 14 amino acids. The germline V gene has CDR1 LGHNA and CDR2 YNFKEQ. Trimming cost V 2 bases and J 0 bases, with 5 bases left between them. CDR3 DNA sequence: TGTGCCAGCAGCCAAACCAGCTCCTACAATGAGCAGTTCTTC. This gives the protein CASSQTSSYNEQFF.

The DNA of the CDR3 is TGTGCCAGCAGCAAATGGACAGGGCACTATGAGAAGACTGAAGCTTTCTTT. Protein sequence: CASSKWTGHYEKTEAFF. This chain joins TRBV21-1 and TRBJ1-1; the table gives TRBD1 as D, unverified against the DNA. TRBV21-1 is termed a pseudogene. This CDR3 comprises 17 residues.

The chain uses TRBV6-5 and TRBJ2-1; TRBD1 matches 10 bases. After removal of 5 bases from V and 7 bases from J, the junction contained 8 bases not matched to a gene. This CDR3 contains 15 residues. Germline V gene sequence: CDR1 MNHEY, CDR2 SVGAGI. CDR3 DNA sequence: TGTGCCAGCAGTCCCGGGACAGGGGTTAGGAATGAGCAGTTCTTC. Its translation is CASSPGTGVRNEQFF.

J is TRBJ2-2 and V is TRBV5-4; TRBD1 matches 8 bases. CDR1 is SGHNT, CDR2 YYREEE, per germline (reference sequence). The J segment lost 4 bases and the V segment lost 3 bases, leaving 8 bases of the junction unmatched. CDR3 size: 16 residues. The CDR3 DNA is TGTGCCAGCAGCTCGGACAGGGCCATTTTCACCGGGGAGCTGTTTTTT. It codes for CASSSDRAIFTGELFF.

The V call is TRBV18, the J call TRBJ1-4; perhaps TRBD1 as D (6 bases). The germline CDR1 and CDR2 sequences are KGHSH and LQKENI. Trimming pared 3 bases from V and 7 bases from J, leaving 15 bases between. The CDR3 has 15 amino acids. This CDR3 is CASSPSRGQFEKLFF. The CDR3, as DNA: TGTGCCAGCTCACCGAGCAGGGGACAATTTGAAAAACTGTTTTTT.

The chain links TRBV19 to TRBJ2-4; the match to TRBD2 covers 8 bases. The ends lost 7 bases at V and 8 bases at J; junction bases unmatched: 7. CDR1 is LNHDA, CDR2 SQIVND, per germline (reference sequence). The CDR3 consists of 13 residues. CDR3 loop: CASNGQLADIQYF. CDR3 bases: TGTGCCAGTAACGGCCAACTAGCGGACATTCAGTACTTC.

The chain has TRBV27 and TRBJ2-7, with D hard to call. Germline V gives CDR1 MNHEY, CDR2 SMNVEV (reference sequence). The V end lost 5 bases, the J end lost 3 bases, and 11 bases lay between the germline ends. The CDR3 sequence is 13 residues long. CDR3 DNA sequence: TGTGCCAGCAGTCTTGCGGCTAGCTACGAGCAGTACTTC. Its translation is CASSLAASYEQYF.